The sequence of this T cell receptor beta chain was determined in a study of cytomegalovirus exposure and HLA in healthy donors. The donors were part of the validation cohort, which consisted of under 150 subjects and was separate from the first cohort of around 620 subjects. Measured with immunoSEQ multiplex PCR; TCRdb has only the in-frame clones, and not every one. The profile shows about 300,000 clones, around nine tenths of them singletons. Germline assignment: CDR1 GTSNPN and CDR2 SVGIG (reference sequence). V lost 1 base to trimming and J lost 6 bases, with 13 bases between them. This CDR3 has 13 amino acids.

The TCR was taken from a woman aged 18-35 years in good health and CMV-seronegative. The chain joins TRBV30 to TRBJ2-7; the D gene is possibly TRBD1 (5 bases). The sequencing input was PBMCs. CDR3 in amino acids: CAWSASGFGEQYF. CDR3 nucleotides: TGTGCCTGGAGTGCCTCAGGGTTCGGCGAGCAGTACTTC.